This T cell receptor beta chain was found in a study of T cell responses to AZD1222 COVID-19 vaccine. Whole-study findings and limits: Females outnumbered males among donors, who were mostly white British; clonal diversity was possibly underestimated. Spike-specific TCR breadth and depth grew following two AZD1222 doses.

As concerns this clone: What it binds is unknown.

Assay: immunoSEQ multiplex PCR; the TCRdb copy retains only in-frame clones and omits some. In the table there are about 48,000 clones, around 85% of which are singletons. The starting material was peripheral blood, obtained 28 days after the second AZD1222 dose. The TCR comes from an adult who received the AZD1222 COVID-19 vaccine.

CDR3 region: CASSLTSRSDSSPLHF. DNA of the CDR3: TGTGCCAGCAGCTTAACAAGTAGATCGGACAGTTCACCCCTCCACTTT. The rearrangement uses TRBV7-3 and TRBJ1-6; tentative D call: TRBD1 (6 bases). CDR3 length: 16 amino acids. Per germline, CDR1 SGHTA and CDR2 FQGTGA. Between the trimmed V and J ends, which lost 0 bases and 9 bases, there was a span of 15 bases.